A single sample gave rise to the 24 T cell receptor beta chains below, sequenced in a study of blood T cell repertoires in COVID-19. Profiling relied on immunoSEQ multiplex PCR, and the TCRdb table lists in-frame clones only, not all of them. Here the sample spans 55,000 or so clones, more than 70% being singletons. The sample consisted of peripheral blood. The receptors stem from a man in his 60s with active or convalescent COVID-19.

V gene TRBV5-1 combines with J gene TRBJ2-1; TRBD2 aligns across 8 bases. Germline CDR1 SGHRS, CDR2 YFSETQ. The CDR3 contains 16 residues. The J segment lost 8 bases and the V segment lost 0 bases, leaving 10 bases of the junction unmatched. The CDR3 coding sequence is TGCGCCAGCAGCTTGGCCGTAGCGGGGAGAGGGCATGAGCAGTTCTTC. It is translated as CASSLAVAGRGHEQFF.

The chain carries TRBV5-1 and TRBJ2-2; D perhaps matches TRBD1 (6 bases). CDR3 length equals 14 residues. Germline V gene lookup returns CDR1 SGHRS and CDR2 YFSETQ. Deletions cut 7 bases from V and 8 bases from J, with 18 bases between. CDR3 residues: CASDRDIGGGELFF. The CDR3, as DNA: TGCGCCAGCGACCGGGACATCGGTGGAGGGGAGCTGTTTTTT.

This clone has more than one count but fewer than ten. The chain is built from TRBV4-3 and TRBJ1-2; D remains unclear. There are 17 residues in the CDR3. V gave up 0 bases and J gave up 0 bases, with 14 bases separating them. Germline values: CDR1 LGHNA, CDR2 YSLEER. Here the CDR3 reads CASSQEGYTGTNYGYTF. DNA of the CDR3: TGCGCCAGCAGCCAAGAAGGATATACCGGGACTAACTATGGCTACACCTTC.

The chain joins TRBV27 to TRBJ1-2; D ambiguous. Per germline, CDR1 MNHEY and CDR2 SMNVEV (reference sequence). Trimming cost V 2 bases and J 4 bases, with 8 bases left between them. The CDR3 length is 13 residues. CDR3 in DNA: TGTGCCAGCAGTTTAAAGGACTCCTATGGCTACACCTTC. Its protein is CASSLKDSYGYTF.

The chain uses TRBV5-6 and TRBJ1-3, with D perhaps matching TRBD1 (6 bases). This CDR3 contains 14 residues. Trimming pared 5 bases from V and 4 bases from J, leaving 13 bases between. Germline CDR1 is SGHDT and CDR2 is YYEEEE. CDR3 nucleotides: TGTGCCAGCAGGGAAACAGGGTTGGGAAACACCATATATTTT. Translated: CASRETGLGNTIYF.

The V call is TRBV19, the J call TRBJ1-1; no firm D call. Looked up from germline, CDR1 is LNHDA and CDR2 is SQIVND (reference sequence). V was trimmed by 3 bases and J by 1 base, leaving 3 bases between them. The length of the CDR3 is 12 residues. In nucleotides, the CDR3 is TGTGCCAGTAGTATCGGGAACACTGAAGCTTTCTTT. This sequence encodes CASSIGNTEAFF.

The V and J genes are TRBV5-1 and TRBJ1-4; D gene ambiguous. The germline V and J ends were trimmed by 0 bases and 8 bases, with 20 bases remaining between them. The CDR3 loop spans 17 amino acids. From germline, CDR1 is SGHRS and CDR2 YFSETQ. CDR3 in amino acids: CASSLEALGLAGEKLFF. The CDR3 bases are TGCGCCAGCAGCTTGGAGGCCTTAGGGTTGGCGGGCGAAAAACTGTTTTTT.

The chain joins TRBV5-1 to TRBJ2-5; 16 nucleotides match TRBD2. The CDR3 runs 18 residues. The trim removed 0 bases at V and 4 bases at J, leaving 6 bases unmatched. Per germline, CDR1 SGHRS and CDR2 YFSETQ. This chain's CDR3 is CASSLEGLAGGAAETQYF. CDR3 nucleotide sequence: TGCGCCAGCAGCTTGGAGGGACTAGCGGGAGGGGCAGCAGAGACCCAGTACTTC.

The rearrangement joins TRBV24-1 to TRBJ2-1; 7 nucleotides align to TRBD1. V trimming: 0 bases; J trimming: 2 bases; junction bases outside the gene matches: 3. The CDR3 covers 16 residues. Germline CDR1 and CDR2: KGHDR and SFDVKD. The CDR3 DNA follows: TGTGCCACCAGTGATTTGCAAGGGGGCACCTACAATGAGCAGTTCTTC. Encoded protein: CATSDLQGGTYNEQFF.

The chain employs TRBV6-4 and TRBJ1-2, with 8 bases fitting TRBD1. The CDR3 runs to 13 residues. Per the germline V gene, CDR1 is MRHNA and CDR2 is SNTAGT. The V segment lost 2 bases and the J segment 5 bases; nucleotides outside the gene matches: 1. CDR3 sequence reads: CASSDTGGYGYTF. CDR3 nucleotide sequence: TGTGCCAGCAGTGACACAGGGGGATATGGCTACACCTTC.

This rearrangement joins TRBV11-3 to TRBJ1-5; 12 bases are a match to TRBD1. The CDR3 consists of 21 residues. Looked up from germline, CDR1 is SGHNT and CDR2 is YENEEA. V dropped 0 bases and J dropped 4; count of bases not matched to a gene: 16. The CDR3 sequence is CASSLEREGQGAQGPNQPQHF. The CDR3 DNA reads TGTGCCAGCAGCTTAGAACGGGAGGGACAGGGGGCCCAAGGGCCAAATCAGCCCCAGCATTTT. Drawing the rest from reference TRBV11-3 and TRBJ1-5, the complete variable domain is EAGVVQSPRYKIIEKKQPVAFWCNPISGHNTLYWYLQNLGQGPELLIRYENEEAVDDSQLPKDRFSAERLKGVDSTLKIQPAELGDSAVYLCASSLEREGQGAQGPNQPQHFGDGTRLSIL.

The chain combines TRBV19 with TRBJ1-2; tentatively, D is TRBD1 (6 bases). CDR3 length equals 14 residues. With 5 bases removed from V and 4 bases from J, the gap between germline ends came to 14 bases. Germline-derived CDR1 and CDR2 are LNHDA and SQIVND (reference sequence). CDR3 loop: CASSPSDRFYGYTF. CDR3 nucleotide sequence: TGTGCCAGTAGTCCCTCGGACAGATTCTATGGCTACACCTTC. The whole variable domain, remainder taken from reference TRBV19 and TRBJ1-2, is DGGITQSPKYLFRKEGQNVTLSCEQNLNHDAMYWYRQDPGQGLRLIYYSQIVNDFQKGDIAEGYSVSREKKESFPLTVTSAQKNPTAFYLCASSPSDRFYGYTFGSGTRLTVV.

V is TRBV7-2 and J is TRBJ1-4; possible D gene TRBD1, 6 bases. The V end lost 5 bases, the J end lost 5 bases, and 9 bases lay between the germline ends. This CDR3 is 13 amino acids long. Germline V lookup: CDR1 SGHTA, CDR2 FQGNSA. The CDR3 loop reads CASSRTDNEKLFF. CDR3 sequence (DNA): TGTGCCAGCAGCAGGACAGACAATGAAAAACTGTTTTTT. The complete variable domain, with remaining parts taken from reference TRBV7-2 and TRBJ1-4, reads GAGVSQSPSNKVTEKGKDVELRCDPISGHTALYWYRQSLGQGLEFLIYFQGNSAPDKSGLPSDRFSAERTGGSVSTLTIQRTQQEDSAVYLCASSRTDNEKLFFGSGTQLSVL.

J is TRBJ1-1 and V is TRBV19, with 8 bases matching TRBD1. Trimming at V came to 4 bases and at J to 0 bases, leaving 4 bases not matched to a gene. The length of the CDR3 is 15 residues. CDR1 and CDR2 from the germline V gene are LNHDA and SQIVND (reference sequence). In DNA form, the CDR3 reads TGTGCCAGTAGTAAGCAGGGGGCTATGAACACTGAAGCTTTCTTT. It codes for CASSKQGAMNTEAFF.

The genes are TRBV6-5 and TRBJ1-1, with 7 positions matching TRBD1. The V segment lost 8 bases and the J segment 7 bases; nucleotides outside the gene matches: 13. Per germline, CDR1 MNHEY and CDR2 SVGAGI. The CDR3 extends over 14 amino acids. The CDR3 protein is CASATTGLVVEAFF. The CDR3 DNA follows: TGTGCCAGCGCCACGACAGGGCTCGTTGTTGAAGCTTTCTTT.

The chain has TRBV5-1 and TRBJ2-1; D might be TRBD1 (5 bases). There are 15 residues in the CDR3. Germline V gene sequence: CDR1 SGHRS, CDR2 YFSETQ. Trimming cost V 0 bases and J 6 bases, with 13 bases left between them. The CDR3 nucleotides are TGCGCCAGCAGCTTGGTGTTTCGGCAGGGCAATGAGCAGTTCTTC. This gives the protein CASSLVFRQGNEQFF.

The chain employs TRBV29-1 and TRBJ2-3; TRBD2 agrees at 7 bases. This CDR3 has 14 residues. CDR1 and CDR2 from the germline V gene are SQVTM and ANQGSEA. CDR3 protein: CTTRGEGDTDTQYF. The CDR3, as DNA: TGCACCACACGGGGGGAAGGGGACACAGATACGCAGTATTTT.

V gene TRBV5-1 combines with J gene TRBJ1-2, with 7 bases identical to TRBD1. V lost 5 bases to trimming and J lost 6 bases; unmatched junction nucleotides: 13. Germline lookup yields CDR1 SGHRS and CDR2 YFSETQ. There are 15 residues in the CDR3. DNA of the CDR3: TGCGCCAGCAGTCCTAGGGGGCAGGGCACCCATGGCTACACCTTC. Protein: CASSPRGQGTHGYTF.

The genes are TRBV18 and TRBJ2-2, with D possibly TRBD1 on 5 matching bases. The CDR3 consists of 16 residues. The germline gives CDR1 KGHSH, CDR2 LQKENI. Trimming pared 2 bases from V and 6 bases from J, leaving 16 bases between. The CDR3 is CASSPIPSGPAGELFF. Written as DNA, the CDR3 is TGTGCCAGCTCACCAATCCCATCAGGGCCCGCCGGGGAGCTGTTTTTT.

The chain carries TRBV5-1 and TRBJ1-3; D ambiguous. The CDR3 runs 13 residues. Germline V lookup: CDR1 SGHRS, CDR2 YFSETQ. V lost 4 bases and J 4 bases, leaving 9 bases between the germline ends. CDR3 region: CASSLDMGNTIYF. The DNA for the CDR3 is TGCGCCAGCAGCCTCGACATGGGAAACACCATATATTTT.

The chain is built from TRBV29-1 and TRBJ2-5; 10 nucleotides agree with TRBD1. After removal of 3 bases from V and 4 bases from J, the junction contained 5 bases not matched to a gene. Germline assignment: CDR1 SQVTM and CDR2 ANQGSEA. The CDR3 is 14 residues long. CDR3 residues: CSVDLGTGVETQYF. Here the CDR3 DNA reads TGCAGCGTTGATTTAGGGACAGGGGTAGAGACCCAGTACTTC.

This clone came up a few times. The chain combines TRBV5-1 with TRBJ2-1, with TRBD1 matching 9 bases. CDR1 is SGHRS, CDR2 YFSETQ, per germline. CDR3 size: 15 residues. V lost 4 bases, J lost 8 bases, and 10 bases stayed unmatched. CDR3 in amino acids: CASSPMGQGGDEQFF. Written as DNA, the CDR3 is TGCGCCAGCAGCCCGATGGGACAGGGTGGCGATGAGCAGTTCTTC.

The gene calls are TRBV18 and TRBJ1-4; unclear D gene. This CDR3 is built from 13 residues. Germline assignment: CDR1 KGHSH and CDR2 LQKENI. Trimming pared 3 bases from V and 5 bases from J, leaving 7 bases between. In DNA form, the CDR3 reads TGTGCCAGCTCACCGCGTTTAAATGAAAAACTGTTTTTT. Translating it yields CASSPRLNEKLFF.

V is TRBV2 and J is TRBJ1-1, with 7 bases matching TRBD1. CDR1 SNHLY and CDR2 FYNNEI come from the germline V gene. The CDR3 is 13 amino acids. V dropped 6 bases and J dropped 5; count of bases not matched to a gene: 6. CDR3 DNA sequence: TGTGCCAGCAGGTACAGGGGAAGGACTGAAGCTTTCTTT. Translation gives CASRYRGRTEAFF.